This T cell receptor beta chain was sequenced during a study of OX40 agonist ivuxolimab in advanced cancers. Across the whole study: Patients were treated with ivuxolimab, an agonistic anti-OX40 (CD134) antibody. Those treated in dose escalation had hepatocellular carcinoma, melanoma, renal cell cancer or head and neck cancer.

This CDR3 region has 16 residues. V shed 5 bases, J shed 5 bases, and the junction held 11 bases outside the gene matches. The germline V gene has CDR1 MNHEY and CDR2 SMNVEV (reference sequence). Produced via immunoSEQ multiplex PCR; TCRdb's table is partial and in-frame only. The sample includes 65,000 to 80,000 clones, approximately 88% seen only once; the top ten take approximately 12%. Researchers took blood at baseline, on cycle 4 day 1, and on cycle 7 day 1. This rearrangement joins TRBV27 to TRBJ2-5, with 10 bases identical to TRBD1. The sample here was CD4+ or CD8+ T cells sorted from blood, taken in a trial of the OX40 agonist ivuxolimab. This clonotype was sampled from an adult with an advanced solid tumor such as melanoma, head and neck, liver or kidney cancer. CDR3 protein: CASSHLKTGGRETQYF. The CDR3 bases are TGTGCCAGCAGTCACCTCAAGACAGGGGGCCGGGAGACCCAGTACTTC.